This T cell receptor (beta chain) is drawn from a study of cytomegalovirus exposure and HLA in healthy donors. Here immunoSEQ multiplex PCR was the method, and the copy in TCRdb shows in-frame clones only, minus some. The data contain about 110,000 clones, under 85% of them seen just once; the ten biggest clones take up 3% to 3.5%. The V gene end was trimmed by 3 bases and the J gene end by 2 bases; junction bases not matched to a gene: 4. The CDR3 totals 15 residues. Germline V gene lookup returns CDR1 MGHDK and CDR2 SYGVNS. The sample holds many counts of this clone. This receptor was obtained from a woman in her late teens or twenties in good health and CMV-seronegative. The sequenced sample consisted of PBMCs. The chain carries TRBV25-1 and TRBJ1-5, with 7 bases aligning to TRBD1. The CDR3 region has the DNA TGTGCCAGCAGTGAGACAGGGATGGGCAATCAGCCCCAGCATTTT. The encoded protein is CASSETGMGNQPQHF.